The 9 T cell receptor beta chains below all came from one sample that was sequenced in a study of blood T cell repertoires in COVID-19 (dated by TCRdb to between 2020 and 2021). Receptor libraries were prepared by the immunoSEQ multiplex PCR assay. The source is immuneACCESS, and TCRdb retained only in-frame sequences with V and J called. Part of the clones is not carried over; for the studies checked, unresolved V genes explain less than half of this, and the remainder is unexplained. The sample table records more than 95,000 clones; over 75% of these occur just once. The leading ten clones occupy under 4.5% of the sample. The sample was peripheral blood. The receptors derive from a man in his fifties or sixties with acute or convalescent COVID-19.

The chain uses TRBV6-2 or TRBV6-3 and TRBJ2-7, with a weak D call TRBD2 (5 bases). CDR1 MNHEY and CDR2 SVGEGT come from the germline V gene. Trimming stripped 2 bases from V and 6 bases from J, with 20 bases between. The CDR3 has 16 residues. CDR3 coding DNA: TGTGCCAGCAGTTACGGGGAAGGAGGTATGCGAAGCGAGCAGTACTTC. As protein: CASSYGEGGMRSEQYF.

V usage is TRBV30 and J usage is TRBJ2-5; a weak D match, TRBD2 (5 bases). The CDR3 runs to 12 residues. Germline CDR1 and CDR2: GTSNPN and SVGIG (reference sequence). V was shortened by 4 bases and J by 4 bases, with 10 bases between the two germline ends. The CDR3 spells CAWTPGLETQYF. CDR3 bases: TGTGCCTGGACGCCCGGACTAGAGACCCAGTACTTC.

In DNA form, the CDR3 reads TGTGCCAGTAGTTTGCCTTTGGGGGCGCGAGGCTACACCTTC. This gives the protein CASSLPLGARGYTF. This chain connects TRBV19 to TRBJ1-2, with D perhaps TRBD1 (6 bases). With 5 bases removed from V and 8 bases from J, the gap between germline ends came to 18 bases. CDR1 LNHDA and CDR2 SQIVND come from the germline V gene (reference sequence). The CDR3 totals 14 residues.

The chain has TRBV27 and TRBJ1-2, with 7 bases matching TRBD1. The germline gives CDR1 MNHEY, CDR2 SMNVEV (reference sequence). This CDR3 is 14 amino acids long. The J segment lost 3 bases and the V segment lost 6 bases, leaving 7 bases of the junction unmatched. CDR3 in amino acids: CASRRQGMDYGYTF. The CDR3 DNA is TGTGCCAGCAGACGACAGGGAATGGACTATGGCTACACCTTC.

Points on this clone: The identical CDR3 is also encoded by other nucleotide sequences in the sample. V is TRBV9 and J is TRBJ2-5; D possibly corresponds to TRBD2 (5 bases). This CDR3 spans 14 amino acids. Germline assignment: CDR1 SGDLS and CDR2 YYNGEE. V was shortened by 0 bases and J by 1 base, with 7 bases between the two germline ends. The CDR3 loop is CASSVGGLQETQYF. The CDR3 DNA sequence: TGTGCCAGCAGCGTAGGCGGGCTCCAAGAGACCCAGTACTTC.

The chain uses TRBV27 and TRBJ2-2; tentatively, D is TRBD1 (6 bases). Trimming removed 3 bases from V and 0 bases from J, with 8 bases in between. Germline CDR1 and CDR2: MNHEY and SMNVEV (reference sequence). There are 15 residues in the CDR3. The CDR3 sequence is CASSFKGANTGELFF. The DNA for the CDR3 is TGTGCCAGCAGTTTCAAGGGGGCGAACACCGGGGAGCTGTTTTTT.

CDR3 sequence (DNA): TGTGCCAGCAGCCAAGTTCTTAGCGGGGGACCAGTCCAAGAGACCCAGTACTTC. Its protein is CASSQVLSGGPVQETQYF. The chain uses TRBV3-1 (or the pseudogene TRBV3-2) and TRBJ2-5, with TRBD2 matching over 9 bases. This CDR3 comprises 18 residues. Germline V gene lookup returns CDR1 LGHDT and CDR2 YNNKEL (reference sequence). With V trimmed by 1 base and J by 1 base, 10 bases remained unmatched.

The chain recombines TRBV5-4 with TRBJ2-3; D remains unclear. Germline V gene sequence: CDR1 SGHNT, CDR2 YYREEE (reference sequence). V lost 3 bases and J 1 base, leaving 9 bases between the germline ends. The CDR3 length is 14 residues. DNA of the CDR3: TGTGCCAGCAGCTCCGGGTGGGGCACAGATACGCAGTATTTT. Protein product: CASSSGWGTDTQYF.

The chain carries TRBV4-1 and TRBJ2-1; the match to TRBD2 covers 7 bases. The V gene's germline CDR1 is MGHRA and CDR2 YSYEKL. V gave up 3 bases and J gave up 5 bases; unmatched junction bases: 13. The CDR3 spans 17 residues. The CDR3 is CASSHRGAGLIHNEQFF. The DNA of the CDR3 is TGCGCCAGCAGCCACCGTGGAGCGGGACTGATCCACAATGAGCAGTTCTTC.